This TCR beta chain was identified during a study of T cells in localized non-small cell lung cancer. Study-level points and caveats: Exceeding tumor, uninvolved adjacent lung had the highest T cell clonality. Longer overall survival was seen with higher T cell density measured in blood.

Generated by immunoSEQ multiplex PCR, the TCRdb table keeps only in-frame clones and is missing some. The repertoire holds approximately 100,000 clones, with approximately 91% as singletons. For this clone: The target antigen is unknown.

This sequence was found in a woman aged 35-70 years with stage II squamous cell lung carcinoma. The specimen comprised PBMCs, sampled before any cancer treatment.

The CDR3 sequence is CSVVTGTYGYTF. The DNA of the CDR3 is TGCAGCGTTGTTACAGGAACCTATGGCTACACCTTC. The chain is built from TRBV29-1 and TRBJ1-2, with D possibly being TRBD1 (5 bases). V was cut by 4 bases and J by 4 bases, with 10 bases left in between. The CDR3 loop spans 12 amino acids. The germline gives CDR1 SQVTM, CDR2 ANQGSEA.